This TCR beta chain was observed in a study of blood T cells in healthy people across ages. Findings and caveats of the study: Shifts in expanded clonotypes may have been confounded by donor CMV status, which was unknown.

Sample-barcoded 5' priming and a J-beta primer mix drove a second PCR of roughly 6 to 12 cycles. A single record per CDR3 protein comes from TCRdb applying MiXCR to the 5' RACE reads. The sample carries over 300,000 distinct CDR3 sequences, over 45% recorded once. This clonotype was seen once. Its target is unknown. The CDR3 sequence is 13 residues long. Per germline, CDR1 SNHLY and CDR2 FYNNEI. Trimming shortened V by 5 bases and J by 3 bases, and 8 bases separated the two germline ends. The V gene is TRBV2, the J gene TRBJ2-1; D is perhaps TRBD1 (6 bases). The receptor was isolated from a man aged 60 to 75 in good health. Sequences were obtained from blood. The CDR3 region has the DNA TGTGCCAGCAGTAACAGGGTCTACAATGAGCAGTTCTTC. Protein: CASSNRVYNEQFF.